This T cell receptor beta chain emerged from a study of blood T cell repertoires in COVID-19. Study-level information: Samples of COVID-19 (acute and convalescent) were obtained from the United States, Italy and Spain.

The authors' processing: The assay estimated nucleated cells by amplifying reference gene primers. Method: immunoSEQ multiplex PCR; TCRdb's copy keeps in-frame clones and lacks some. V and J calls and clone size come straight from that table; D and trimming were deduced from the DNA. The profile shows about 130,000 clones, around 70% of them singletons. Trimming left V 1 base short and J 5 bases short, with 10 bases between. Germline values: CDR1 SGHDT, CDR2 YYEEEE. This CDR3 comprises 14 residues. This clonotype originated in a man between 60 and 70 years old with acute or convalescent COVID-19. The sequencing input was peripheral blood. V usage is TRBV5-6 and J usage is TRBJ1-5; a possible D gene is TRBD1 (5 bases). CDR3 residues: CASSLLGQDQPQHF. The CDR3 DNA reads TGTGCCAGCAGCTTGCTGGGGCAGGATCAGCCCCAGCATTTT.